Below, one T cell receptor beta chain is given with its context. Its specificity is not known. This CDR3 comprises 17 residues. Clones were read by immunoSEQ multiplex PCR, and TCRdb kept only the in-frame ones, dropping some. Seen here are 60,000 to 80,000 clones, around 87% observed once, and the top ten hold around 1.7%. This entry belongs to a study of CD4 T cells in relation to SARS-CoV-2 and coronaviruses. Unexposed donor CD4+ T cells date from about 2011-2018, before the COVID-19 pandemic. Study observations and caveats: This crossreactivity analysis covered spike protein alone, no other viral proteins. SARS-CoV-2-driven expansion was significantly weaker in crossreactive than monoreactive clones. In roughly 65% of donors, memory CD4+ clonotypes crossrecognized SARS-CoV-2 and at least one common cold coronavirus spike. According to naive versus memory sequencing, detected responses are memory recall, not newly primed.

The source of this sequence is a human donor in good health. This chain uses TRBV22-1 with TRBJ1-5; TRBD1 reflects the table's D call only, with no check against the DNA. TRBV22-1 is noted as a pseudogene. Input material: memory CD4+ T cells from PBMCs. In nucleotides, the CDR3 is TGTCCTGGGAGCGCACACGACAGGGGCCTAAGCAATCAGCCCCAGCATTTT. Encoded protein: CPGSAHDRGLSNQPQHF.